This is a list of T cell receptor beta chains from one sample in a study of T-cell memory formation after mild COVID-19. TCRdb independently ran MiXCR on the 5' RACE reads; one entry per CDR3 protein. The sample records hundreds of thousands of distinct CDR3 sequences, roughly 17% being singletons. Material for sequencing was PBMCs or a T cell subset sorted from them (not recorded which). The receptors come from a man younger than 35 who had mild COVID-19 (a few samples of this study predate the infection). Cell type and time point are not known. CDR3s include the opening cysteine and the closing phenylalanine or tryptophan. D genes are given only for firm matches. A clone size is listed for some rows: how often the clone was seen (once, few, many), or a class if it is expanded.

CSVEAQGWTFF TGCAGCGTTGAGGCGCAGGGATGGACTTTCTTT few TRBJ1-1 . TRBV29-1
CASSLTGDSYNEQFF TGCGCCAGCAGCTTAACGGGGGACTCCTACAATGAGCAGTTCTTC few TRBJ2-1 . TRBV5-1
CASSLIYGAGEQYF TGTGCCAGCAGTTTAATTTATGGGGCTGGCGAGCAGTACTTC few TRBJ2-7 . TRBV12-3/TRBV12-4
CASSPPVGTGGVETQYF TGCGCCAGCAGCCCCCCGGTCGGGACAGGGGGCGTTGAGACCCAGTACTTC . TRBJ2-5 TRBD1 TRBV5-1
CASYPGPRGYEQYF TGTGCCAGCTATCCGGGACCAAGGGGTTACGAGCAGTACTTC few TRBJ2-7 . TRBV6-6
CSARDGTVLNTIYF TGCAGTGCTCGAGATGGGACAGTCTTAAACACCATATATTTT few TRBJ1-3 TRBD1 TRBV20-1
CASSLERANYGYTF TGTGCCAGCAGCTTAGAGAGAGCTAACTATGGCTACACCTTC few TRBJ1-2 . TRBV7-2
CASNQHRGSTGELFF TGCGCCAGCAACCAACACAGGGGGAGCACCGGGGAGCTGTTTTTT . TRBJ2-2 TRBD1 TRBV4-3
CASSLLTSGGAPYEQYF TGTGCCAGCAGCTTACTCACTAGCGGGGGTGCACCCTACGAGCAGTACTTC . TRBJ2-7 TRBD2 TRBV7-2
CSVFLARNTEAFF TGCAGCGTTTTCCTCGCCCGGAACACTGAAGCTTTCTTT few TRBJ1-1 . TRBV29-1
CASSQAIRGGTEAFF TGTGCCAGCAGCCAAGCAATCCGCGGGGGCACTGAAGCTTTCTTT few TRBJ1-1 . TRBV4-2
CASSHRGAETQYF TGTGCCAGCAGTCATCGGGGGGCCGAGACCCAGTACTTC many TRBJ2-5 . TRBV6-2/TRBV6-3
CASSWTGRTEAFF TGTGCCAGCAGCTGGACAGGGAGGACTGAAGCTTTCTTT few TRBJ1-1 TRBD1 TRBV11-2
CASSAYRVQETQYF TGTGCCAGCAGCGCGTACAGGGTTCAAGAGACCCAGTACTTC few TRBJ2-5 . TRBV5-4
CASSQVVMGNSPLHF TGCGCCAGCAGCCAAGTCGTCATGGGGAATTCACCCCTCCACTTT . TRBJ1-6 . TRBV4-3
CASSAWTENNEQFF TGTGCCAGCAGCGCTTGGACGGAAAACAATGAGCAGTTCTTC . TRBJ2-1 . TRBV9
CASSSNQQNTEAFF TGTGCCAGCAGCTCCAATCAGCAGAACACTGAAGCTTTCTTT few TRBJ1-1 . TRBV7-6
CASTPGGNEQFF TGTGCCAGCACCCCGGGGGGCAATGAGCAGTTCTTC few TRBJ2-1 TRBD2 TRBV6-5
CASSLQPGRNSPLHF TGTGCCAGCAGCTTGCAGCCGGGGAGGAATTCACCCCTCCACTTT . TRBJ1-6 . TRBV5-5
CASTRSGGARNEQFF TGTGCCAGCACCCGCAGCGGGGGGGCTCGGAATGAGCAGTTCTTC . TRBJ2-1 TRBD2 TRBV6-2/TRBV6-3
CSARDISGASYEQYF TGCAGTGCTAGAGATATTAGCGGGGCCTCCTACGAGCAGTACTTC many TRBJ2-7 TRBD2 TRBV20-1
CASNPRQSNSPLHF TGTGCCAGCAACCCGAGACAGAGTAATTCACCCCTCCACTTT few TRBJ1-6 . TRBV6-1
CASTSGTGGLETQYF TGTGCCAGCACCTCCGGGACAGGGGGATTGGAGACCCAGTACTTC . TRBJ2-5 TRBD1 TRBV7-2
CASSQAGFNEKLFF TGCGCCAGCAGCCAAGCCGGGTTTAATGAAAAACTGTTTTTT . TRBJ1-4 . TRBV4-3
CAISDSSAAFF TGTGCCATCAGTGACTCCTCGGCGGCTTTCTTT few TRBJ1-1 . TRBV10-3
CASSTTGTGNEKLFF TGTGCCAGCAGCACTACCGGGACAGGGAATGAAAAACTGTTTTTT . TRBJ1-4 TRBD1 TRBV5-4
CASSPGGGGANTGELFF TGTGCCAGCAGTCCAGGCGGCGGGGGAGCGAACACCGGGGAGCTGTTTTTT few TRBJ2-2 TRBD2 TRBV6-2/TRBV6-3
CASRTSGGTDTQYF TGTGCCAGCAGGACTAGCGGGGGCACAGATACGCAGTATTTT many TRBJ2-3 TRBD2 TRBV6-5
CSQGASVKDTQYF TGCTCTCAGGGGGCTAGCGTGAAAGATACGCAGTATTTT . TRBJ2-3 TRBD1 TRBV20-1
CASSRIRLASNQPQHF TGTGCCAGCAGCCGTATTAGGCTAGCCTCCAATCAGCCCCAGCATTTT few TRBJ1-5 . TRBV7-9
CAISGGQTNSYEQYF TGTGCCATCAGTGGTGGACAGACCAACTCCTACGAGCAGTACTTC few TRBJ2-7 . TRBV10-3
CASSPSLGQGGYEQYF TGTGCCAGCTCACCATCGCTAGGGCAGGGAGGCTACGAGCAGTACTTC many TRBJ2-7 . TRBV18
CSAAGVLAGGLQETQYF TGCAGTGCTGCTGGGGTACTAGCGGGGGGGCTCCAAGAGACCCAGTACTTC few TRBJ2-5 TRBD2 TRBV20-1
CASSLAFMNRGRYTDTQYF TGTGCCAGCAGCTTAGCGTTCATGAACAGGGGAAGGTACACAGATACGCAGTATTTT few TRBJ2-3 TRBD1 TRBV7-9
CASSYRASGGYEQYF TGTGCCAGCAGTTACCGAGCTAGCGGGGGCTACGAGCAGTACTTC . TRBJ2-7 TRBD2 TRBV6-2/TRBV6-3
CASSQEGGSTDTQYF TGCGCCAGCAGCCAAGAGGGGGGGAGCACAGATACGCAGTATTTT many TRBJ2-3 TRBD2 TRBV4-3
CASRGDNYGYTF TGTGCCAGCAGGGGCGATAACTATGGCTACACCTTC . TRBJ1-2 . TRBV7-9
CASSEGGWNTEAFF TGTGCCAGCAGCGAGGGGGGATGGAACACTGAAGCTTTCTTT . TRBJ1-1 . TRBV9
CSAAGTGGGEAFF TGCAGTGCTGCCGGGACAGGGGGCGGTGAAGCTTTCTTT many TRBJ1-1 TRBD1 TRBV20-1
CASSLIGEQFF TGTGCCAGCAGTTTAATCGGTGAGCAGTTCTTC few TRBJ2-1 . TRBV12-3/TRBV12-4
CAISHLTGREQYF TGCGCCATCAGCCATTTAACGGGGCGGGAGCAGTACTTC . TRBJ2-7 . TRBV4-1
CASSYGRKTGELFF TGTGCCAGCAGTTACGGGAGGAAAACCGGGGAGCTGTTTTTT . TRBJ2-2 . TRBV6-2/TRBV6-3
CASGRIAETQYF TGTGCCAGTGGGCGGATCGCAGAGACCCAGTACTTC few TRBJ2-5 . TRBV14
CASSLVDRVGQPQHF TGTGCCAGCAGCTTAGTGGACAGGGTGGGTCAGCCCCAGCATTTT . TRBJ1-5 TRBD1 TRBV7-2
CASSLTSGETDTQYF TGTGCCAGCAGCTTGACTAGCGGGGAGACAGATACGCAGTATTTT . TRBJ2-3 TRBD2 TRBV5-5
CASSYSGTTNTEAFF TGTGCCAGCAGCTACTCCGGGACCACTAACACTGAAGCTTTCTTT few TRBJ1-1 . TRBV7-2
CASSFLSLASETQYF TGTGCCAGCAGCTTTCTCTCGTTGGCCTCAGAGACCCAGTACTTC . TRBJ2-5 . TRBV7-9
CAISGTAYEQYF TGTGCCATCAGTGGGACAGCCTACGAGCAGTACTTC few TRBJ2-7 . TRBV10-3
CASSRQGAVEQFF TGTGCCAGCAGTCGACAGGGGGCCGTAGAGCAGTTCTTC . TRBJ2-1 TRBD1 TRBV6-2/TRBV6-3
CASSWKTGPGTEAFF TGTGCCAGCAGCTGGAAGACAGGGCCGGGCACTGAAGCTTTCTTT many TRBJ1-1 TRBD1 TRBV7-6
CASSPLGQETQYF TGCGCCAGCAGCCCTTTAGGGCAAGAGACCCAGTACTTC few TRBJ2-5 . TRBV5-1